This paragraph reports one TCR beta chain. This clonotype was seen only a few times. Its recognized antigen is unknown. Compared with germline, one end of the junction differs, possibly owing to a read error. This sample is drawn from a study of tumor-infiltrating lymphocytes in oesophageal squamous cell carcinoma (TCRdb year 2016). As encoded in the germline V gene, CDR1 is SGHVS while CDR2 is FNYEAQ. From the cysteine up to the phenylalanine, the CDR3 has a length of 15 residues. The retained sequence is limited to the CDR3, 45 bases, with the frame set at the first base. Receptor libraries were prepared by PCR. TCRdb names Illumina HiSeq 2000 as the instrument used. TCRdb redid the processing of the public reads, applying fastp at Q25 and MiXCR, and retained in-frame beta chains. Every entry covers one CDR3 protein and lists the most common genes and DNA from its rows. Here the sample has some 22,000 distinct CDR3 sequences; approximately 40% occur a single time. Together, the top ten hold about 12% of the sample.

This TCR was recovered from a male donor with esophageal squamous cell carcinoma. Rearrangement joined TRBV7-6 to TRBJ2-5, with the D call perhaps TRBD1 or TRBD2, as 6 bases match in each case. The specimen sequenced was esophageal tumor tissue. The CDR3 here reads CASSLSGGTQETQYF. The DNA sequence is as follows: TGTGCTAGCAGCTTAAGTGGGGGGACACAAGAGACCCAGTACTTC.